This record covers a single TCR beta chain. What it recognizes is unknown. These data belong to a study of shared clonotypes between healthy human individuals. Study conclusions and caveats: As a rule, naive subsets had a larger estimated richness than memory subsets.

It was CD45RO-negative cells, positively selected for CCR7, that made up naive CD8 cells, with terminally differentiated effector memory CD45RA+ cells excluded. TCRdb keeps only in-frame clones here, not all; method: immunoSEQ multiplex PCR. The sample consists of approximately 1.9 million clones, 93% of them appearing once. The V end was cut by 8 bases, the J end by 3 bases, with 16 bases between. The CDR3 contains 15 residues. Germline loops: CDR1 LNHNV, CDR2 YYDKDF (reference sequence). Material: naive CD8+ T cells from PBMCs. The TCR was taken from a young man in good health. Some clones in this sample may be carry-over from other donors' samples. The V gene is TRBV15, the J gene TRBJ2-2; unclear D gene. The DNA for the CDR3 is TGTGCCACCTCTCCTTCGCAGGAAGACACCGGGGAGCTGTTTTTT. As protein: CATSPSQEDTGELFF. The entire variable domain, with the rest obtained from reference TRBV15 and TRBJ2-2, is as follows: DAMVIQNPRYQVTQFGKPVTLSCSQTLNHNVMYWYQQKSSQAPKLLFHYYDKDFNNEADTPDNFQSRRPNTSFCFLDIRSPGLGDTAMYLCATSPSQEDTGELFFGEGSRLTVL.